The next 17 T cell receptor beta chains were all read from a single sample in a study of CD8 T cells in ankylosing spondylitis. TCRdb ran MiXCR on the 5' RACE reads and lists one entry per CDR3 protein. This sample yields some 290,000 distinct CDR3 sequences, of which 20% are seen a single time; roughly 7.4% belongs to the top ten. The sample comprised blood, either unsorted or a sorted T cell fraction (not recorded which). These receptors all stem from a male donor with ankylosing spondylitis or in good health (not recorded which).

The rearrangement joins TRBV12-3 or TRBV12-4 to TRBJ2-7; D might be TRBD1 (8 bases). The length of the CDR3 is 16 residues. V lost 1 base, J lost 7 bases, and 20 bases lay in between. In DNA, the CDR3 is TGTGCCAGCAGTTTAGATTCAGGGGGCGGGGGTGGGGAGCAGTACGTC. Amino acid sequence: CASSLDSGGGGGEQYV.

The CDR3 coding sequence is TGTGCCAGCACCCAGGGACTAGCTGTCTACAATGAGCAGTTCTTC. Residues: CASTQGLAVYNEQFF. The genes are TRBV27 and TRBJ2-1; TRBD2 aligns across 9 bases. V was clipped by 7 bases and J by 3 bases; unmatched bases: 7. CDR3 size: 15 residues. Germline loops: CDR1 MNHEY, CDR2 SMNVEV (reference sequence).

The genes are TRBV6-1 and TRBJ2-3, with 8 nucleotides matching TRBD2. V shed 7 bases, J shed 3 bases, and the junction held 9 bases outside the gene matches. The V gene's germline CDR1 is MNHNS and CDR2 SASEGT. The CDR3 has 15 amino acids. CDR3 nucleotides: TGTGCCAGCATTGCCGTAGCGGGGTTAACAGATACGCAGTATTTT. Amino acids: CASIAVAGLTDTQYF.

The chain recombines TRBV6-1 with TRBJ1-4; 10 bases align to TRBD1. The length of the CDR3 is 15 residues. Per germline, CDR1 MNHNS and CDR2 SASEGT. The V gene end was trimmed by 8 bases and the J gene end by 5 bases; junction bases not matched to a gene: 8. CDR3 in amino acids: CASCLEGQGNEKLFF. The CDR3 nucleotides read TGTGCCAGCTGCCTCGAGGGACAGGGGAATGAAAAACTGTTTTTT.

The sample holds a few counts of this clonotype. CDR3 region: CASSLSGWVNQPQHF. Written as DNA, the CDR3 is TGTGCCAGCAGTTTATCAGGGTGGGTCAATCAGCCCCAGCATTTT. V usage is TRBV27 and J usage is TRBJ1-5, with unresolved D. The V gene lost 0 bases and the J gene lost 3 bases, with 9 bases spanning the gap. Germline CDR1 reads MNHEY; CDR2 reads SMNVEV (reference sequence). The CDR3 is 15 amino acids.

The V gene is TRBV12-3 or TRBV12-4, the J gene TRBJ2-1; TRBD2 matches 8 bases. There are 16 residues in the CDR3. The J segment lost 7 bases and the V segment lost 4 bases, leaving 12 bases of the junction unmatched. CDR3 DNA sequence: TGTGCCAGCAGTTCCTATATCCCTGGCGGGAGGAATGAGCAGTTCTTC. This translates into CASSSYIPGGRNEQFF.

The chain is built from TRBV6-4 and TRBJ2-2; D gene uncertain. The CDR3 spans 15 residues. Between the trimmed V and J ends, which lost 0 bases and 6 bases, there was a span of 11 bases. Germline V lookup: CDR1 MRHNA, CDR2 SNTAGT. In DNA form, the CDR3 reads TGTGCCAGCAGTGACTCCCCCGAAGGAGCCGGGGAGCTGTTTTTT. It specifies CASSDSPEGAGELFF.

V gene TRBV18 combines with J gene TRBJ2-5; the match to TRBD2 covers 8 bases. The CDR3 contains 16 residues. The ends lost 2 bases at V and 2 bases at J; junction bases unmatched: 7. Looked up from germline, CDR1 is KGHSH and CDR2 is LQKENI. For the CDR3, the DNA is TGTGCCAGCTCACCAGAGTTAGCGGGGCATCAAGAGACCCAGTACTTC. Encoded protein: CASSPELAGHQETQYF.

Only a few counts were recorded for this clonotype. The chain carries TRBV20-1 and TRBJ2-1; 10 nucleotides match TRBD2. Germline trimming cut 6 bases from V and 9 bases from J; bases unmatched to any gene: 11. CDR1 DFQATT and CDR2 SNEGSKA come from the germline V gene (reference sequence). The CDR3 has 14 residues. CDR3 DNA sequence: TGCAGTGCCCTCCCTAGCGGGAGATGGGTTGAGCAGTTCTTC. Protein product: CSALPSGRWVEQFF.

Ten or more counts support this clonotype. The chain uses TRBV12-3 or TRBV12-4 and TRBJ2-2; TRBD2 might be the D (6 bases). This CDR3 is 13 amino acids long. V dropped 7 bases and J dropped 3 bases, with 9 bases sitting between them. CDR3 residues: CASKGDYTGELFF. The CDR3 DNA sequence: TGTGCCAGCAAAGGGGACTACACCGGGGAGCTGTTTTTT.

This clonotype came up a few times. This CDR3 is CASSGRTGRDTQYF. The CDR3 DNA follows: TGTGCCAGCAGCGGGCGGACAGGGCGGGATACGCAGTATTTT. The chain joins TRBV11-2 to TRBJ2-3; 8 bases are shared with TRBD1. V shed 5 bases, J shed 6 bases, and the junction held 7 bases outside the gene matches. The germline V gene has CDR1 SGHAT and CDR2 FQNNGV. The CDR3 covers 14 residues.

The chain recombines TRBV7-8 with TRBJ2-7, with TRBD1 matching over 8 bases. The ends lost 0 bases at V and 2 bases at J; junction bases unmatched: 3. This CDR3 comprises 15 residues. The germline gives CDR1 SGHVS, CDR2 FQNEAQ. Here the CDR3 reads CASSLARGQAYEQYV. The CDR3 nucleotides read TGTGCCAGCAGCTTAGCGAGGGGACAGGCCTACGAGCAGTACGTC.

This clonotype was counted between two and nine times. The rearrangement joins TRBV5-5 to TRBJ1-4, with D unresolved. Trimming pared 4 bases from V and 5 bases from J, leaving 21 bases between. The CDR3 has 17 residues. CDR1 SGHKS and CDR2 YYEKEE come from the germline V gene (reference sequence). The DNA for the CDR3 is TGTGCCAGCAGCCCCAGCGTAGCAAATGCGGGAAATGAAAAACTGTTTTTT. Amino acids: CASSPSVANAGNEKLFF.

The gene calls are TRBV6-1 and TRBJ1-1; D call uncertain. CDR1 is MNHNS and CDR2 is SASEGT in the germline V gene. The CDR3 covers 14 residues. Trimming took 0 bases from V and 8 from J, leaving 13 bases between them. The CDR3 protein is CASSEAPASTEAFF. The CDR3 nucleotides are TGTGCCAGCAGTGAAGCGCCGGCCAGCACCGAAGCTTTCTTT.

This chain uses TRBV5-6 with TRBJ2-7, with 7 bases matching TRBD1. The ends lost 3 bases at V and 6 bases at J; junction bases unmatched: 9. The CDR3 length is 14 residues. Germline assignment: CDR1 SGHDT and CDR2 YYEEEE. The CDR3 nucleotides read TGTGCCAGCAGCTCTAGGACAGGAATCATCGAGCAGTACGTC. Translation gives CASSSRTGIIEQYV.

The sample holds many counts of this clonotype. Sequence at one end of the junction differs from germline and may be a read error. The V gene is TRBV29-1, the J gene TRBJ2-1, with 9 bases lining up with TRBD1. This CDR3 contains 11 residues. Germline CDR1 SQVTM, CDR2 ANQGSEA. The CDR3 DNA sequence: TGCAGCGTCTACGGACAGGGGCCCTTCGTCTTC. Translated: CSVYGQGPFVF.

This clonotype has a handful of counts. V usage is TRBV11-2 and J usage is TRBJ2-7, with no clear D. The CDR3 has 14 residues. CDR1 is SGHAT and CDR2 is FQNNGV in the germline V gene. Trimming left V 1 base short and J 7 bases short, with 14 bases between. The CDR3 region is CASSLVLWGREQYV. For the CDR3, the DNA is TGTGCCAGCAGCTTAGTCTTGTGGGGAAGGGAGCAGTACGTC.